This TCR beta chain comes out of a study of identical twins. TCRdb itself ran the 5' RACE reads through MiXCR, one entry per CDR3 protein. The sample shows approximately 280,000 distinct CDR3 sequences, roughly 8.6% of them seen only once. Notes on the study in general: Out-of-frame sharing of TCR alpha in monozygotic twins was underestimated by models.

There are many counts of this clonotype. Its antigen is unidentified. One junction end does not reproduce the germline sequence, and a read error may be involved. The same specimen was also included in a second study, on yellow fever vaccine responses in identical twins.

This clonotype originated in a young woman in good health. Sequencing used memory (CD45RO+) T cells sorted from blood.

In DNA, the CDR3 is TGTGCCAGCAGCGTAACTCAGACTGGGAACACCATATATTTT. Its translation: CASSVTQTGNTIYF. The rearrangement joins TRBV9 to TRBJ1-3; D is undetermined. CDR1 is SGDLS and CDR2 is YYNGEE in the germline V gene. This CDR3 has 14 residues.